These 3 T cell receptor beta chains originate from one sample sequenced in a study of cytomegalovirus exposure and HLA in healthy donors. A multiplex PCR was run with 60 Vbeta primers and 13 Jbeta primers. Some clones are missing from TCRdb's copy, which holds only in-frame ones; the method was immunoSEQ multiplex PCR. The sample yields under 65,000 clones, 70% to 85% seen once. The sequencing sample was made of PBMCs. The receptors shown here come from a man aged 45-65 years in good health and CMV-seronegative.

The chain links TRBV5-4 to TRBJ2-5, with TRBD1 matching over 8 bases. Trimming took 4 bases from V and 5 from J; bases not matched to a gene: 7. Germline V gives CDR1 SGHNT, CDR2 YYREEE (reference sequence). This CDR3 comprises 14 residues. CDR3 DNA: TGTGCCAGCAGCGAGCAGGGGGCTGGGGAGACCCAGTACTTC. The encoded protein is CASSEQGAGETQYF. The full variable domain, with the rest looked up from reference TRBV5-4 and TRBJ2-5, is ETGVTQSPTHLIKTRGQQVTLRCSSQSGHNTVSWYQQALGQGPQFIFQYYREEENGRGNFPPRFSGLQFPNYSSELNVNALELDDSALYLCASSEQGAGETQYFGPGTRLLVL.

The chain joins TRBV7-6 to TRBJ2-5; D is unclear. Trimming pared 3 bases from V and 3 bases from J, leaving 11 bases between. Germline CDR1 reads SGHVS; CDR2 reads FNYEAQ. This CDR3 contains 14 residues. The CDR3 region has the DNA TGTGCCAGCAGCTTCGGTCCGTTTGAAGAGACCCAGTACTTC. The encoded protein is CASSFGPFEETQYF.

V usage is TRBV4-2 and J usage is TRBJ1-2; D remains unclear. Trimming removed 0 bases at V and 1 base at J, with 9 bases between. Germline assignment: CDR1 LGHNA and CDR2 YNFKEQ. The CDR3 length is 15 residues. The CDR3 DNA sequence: TGTGCCAGCAGCCAAGAAGTAGCAAATAACTATGGCTACACCTTC. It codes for CASSQEVANNYGYTF.